The source of this T cell receptor beta chain is a study of shared clonotypes between healthy human individuals. With respect to this clone: Its antigen is as yet unknown.

Study results and limitations: Rarefaction exposed incomplete sorted-subset sequencing despite large depth.

The authors distributed each subset's genomic DNA evenly over several immunoSEQ plates. TCRdb's copy holds only in-frame clones and misses some; the assay was immunoSEQ multiplex PCR. The sample contains hundreds of thousands of clones, approximately 96% of which appear only once. The CDR3 runs 14 residues. V trimming: 7 bases; J trimming: 4 bases; junction bases outside the gene matches: 8. Looked up from germline, CDR1 is PRHDT and CDR2 is FYEKMQ (reference sequence). The naive CD8 population came from CD45RO-negative cells selected for CCR7, without terminally differentiated effector memory CD45RA+ cells. Participating donors were healthy, HIV-negative adults free of recent acute infections or vaccinations.

This chain connects TRBV13 to TRBJ1-2, with 8 bases fitting TRBD1. The sample comprised naive CD8+ T cells sorted from blood. The source is a woman under 40 in good health. The CDR3 spells CASTTGAISYGYTF. The CDR3 nucleotides are TGTGCCAGCACGACAGGGGCGATTTCCTATGGCTACACCTTC.